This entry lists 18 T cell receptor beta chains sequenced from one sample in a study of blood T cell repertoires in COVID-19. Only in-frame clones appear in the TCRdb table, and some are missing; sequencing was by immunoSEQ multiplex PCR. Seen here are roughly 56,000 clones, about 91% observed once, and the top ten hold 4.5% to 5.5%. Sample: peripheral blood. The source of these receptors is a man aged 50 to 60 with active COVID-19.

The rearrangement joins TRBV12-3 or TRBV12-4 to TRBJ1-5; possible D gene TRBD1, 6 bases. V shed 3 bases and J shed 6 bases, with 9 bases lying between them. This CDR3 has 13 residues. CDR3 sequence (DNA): TGTGCCAGCAGTTTCCAGGGGAGTCAGCCCCAGCATTTT. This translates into CASSFQGSQPQHF.

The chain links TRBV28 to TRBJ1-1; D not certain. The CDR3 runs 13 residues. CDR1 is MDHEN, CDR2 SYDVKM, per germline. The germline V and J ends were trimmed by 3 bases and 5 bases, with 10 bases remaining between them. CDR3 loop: CASSLARGTEAFF. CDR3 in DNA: TGTGCCAGCAGTTTGGCTCGAGGAACTGAAGCTTTCTTT. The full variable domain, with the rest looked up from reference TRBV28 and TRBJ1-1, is DVKVTQSSRYLVKRTGEKVFLECVQDMDHENMFWYRQDPGLGLRLIYFSYDVKMKEKGDIPEGYSVSREKKERFSLILESASTNQTSMYLCASSLARGTEAFFGQGTRLTVV.

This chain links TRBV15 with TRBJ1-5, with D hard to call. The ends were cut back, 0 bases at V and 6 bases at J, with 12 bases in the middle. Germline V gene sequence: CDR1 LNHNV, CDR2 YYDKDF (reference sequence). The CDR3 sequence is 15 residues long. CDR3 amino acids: CATSRDLTVIQPQHF. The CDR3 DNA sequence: TGTGCCACCAGCAGAGATCTCACGGTAATTCAGCCCCAGCATTTT.

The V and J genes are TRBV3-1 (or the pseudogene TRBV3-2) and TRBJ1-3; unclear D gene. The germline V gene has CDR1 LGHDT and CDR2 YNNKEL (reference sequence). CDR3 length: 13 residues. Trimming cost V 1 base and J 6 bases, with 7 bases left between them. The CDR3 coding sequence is TGTGCCAGCAGCCAAGCCTCGGTAAACACCATATATTTT. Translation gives CASSQASVNTIYF.

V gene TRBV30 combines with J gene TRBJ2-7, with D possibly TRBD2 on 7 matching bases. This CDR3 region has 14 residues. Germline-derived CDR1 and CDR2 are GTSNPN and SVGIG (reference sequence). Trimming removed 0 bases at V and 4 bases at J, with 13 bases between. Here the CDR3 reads CAWSVGGVIYEQYF. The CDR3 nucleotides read TGTGCCTGGAGTGTAGGGGGGGTTATTTACGAGCAGTACTTC.

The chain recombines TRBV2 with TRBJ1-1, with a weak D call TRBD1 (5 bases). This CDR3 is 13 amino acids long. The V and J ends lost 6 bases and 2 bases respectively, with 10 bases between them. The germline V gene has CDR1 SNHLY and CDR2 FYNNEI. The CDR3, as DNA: TGTGCCAGCAGGATGGACATAAACACTGAAGCTTTCTTT. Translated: CASRMDINTEAFF.

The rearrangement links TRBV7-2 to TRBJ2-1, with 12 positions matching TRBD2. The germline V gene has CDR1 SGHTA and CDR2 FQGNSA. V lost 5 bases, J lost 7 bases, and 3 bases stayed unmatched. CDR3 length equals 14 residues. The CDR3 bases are TGTGCCAGCAGCACCGGGACTAGCGGGAATGAGCAGTTCTTC. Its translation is CASSTGTSGNEQFF.

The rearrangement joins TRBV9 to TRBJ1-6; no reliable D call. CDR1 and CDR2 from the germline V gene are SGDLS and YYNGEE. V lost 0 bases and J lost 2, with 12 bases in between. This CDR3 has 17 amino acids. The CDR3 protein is CASSVADLNPYNSPLHF. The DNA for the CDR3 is TGTGCCAGCAGCGTAGCGGACTTAAACCCCTATAATTCACCCCTCCACTTT. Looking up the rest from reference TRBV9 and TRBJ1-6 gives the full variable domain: DSGVTQTPKHLITATGQRVTLRCSPRSGDLSVYWYQQSLDQGLQFLIQYYNGEERAKGNILERFSAQQFPDLHSELNLSSLELGDSALYFCASSVADLNPYNSPLHFGNGTRLTVT.

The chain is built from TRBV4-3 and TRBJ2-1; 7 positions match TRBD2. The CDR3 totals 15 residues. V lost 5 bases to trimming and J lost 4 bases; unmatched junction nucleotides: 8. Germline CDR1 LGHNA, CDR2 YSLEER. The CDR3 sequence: CASSESSGGYNEQFF. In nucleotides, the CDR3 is TGCGCCAGCAGCGAAAGCTCCGGGGGGTACAATGAGCAGTTCTTC.

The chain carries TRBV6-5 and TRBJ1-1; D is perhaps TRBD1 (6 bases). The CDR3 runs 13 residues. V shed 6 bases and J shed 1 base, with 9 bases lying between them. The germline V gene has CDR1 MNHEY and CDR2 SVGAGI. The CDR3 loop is CASRGAQNTEAFF. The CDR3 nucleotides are TGTGCCAGCAGGGGGGCCCAGAACACTGAAGCTTTCTTT.

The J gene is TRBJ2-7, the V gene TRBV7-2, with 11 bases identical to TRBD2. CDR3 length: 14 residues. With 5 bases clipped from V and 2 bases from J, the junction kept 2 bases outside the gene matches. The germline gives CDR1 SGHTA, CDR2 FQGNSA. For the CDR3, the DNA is TGTGCCAGCAGCGAGGGACTAGCGGCCTACGAGCAGTACTTC. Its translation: CASSEGLAAYEQYF.

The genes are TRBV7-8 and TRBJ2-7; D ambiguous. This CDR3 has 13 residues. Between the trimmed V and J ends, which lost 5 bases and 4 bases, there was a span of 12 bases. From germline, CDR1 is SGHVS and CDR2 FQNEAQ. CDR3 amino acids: CASSPTPGYEQYF. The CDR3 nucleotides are TGTGCCAGCAGCCCTACCCCAGGATACGAGCAGTACTTC.

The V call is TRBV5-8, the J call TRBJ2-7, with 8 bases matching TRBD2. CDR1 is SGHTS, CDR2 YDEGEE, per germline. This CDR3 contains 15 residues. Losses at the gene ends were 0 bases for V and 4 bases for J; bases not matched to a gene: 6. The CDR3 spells CASSLGGGGRYEQYF. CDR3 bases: TGTGCCAGCAGCTTGGGGGGCGGGGGGCGGTACGAGCAGTACTTC.

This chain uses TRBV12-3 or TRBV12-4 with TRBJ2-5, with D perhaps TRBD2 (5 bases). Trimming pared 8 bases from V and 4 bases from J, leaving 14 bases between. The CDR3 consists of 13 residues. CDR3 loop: CASSGSARETQYF. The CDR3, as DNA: TGTGCCAGCTCGGGGAGCGCCAGAGAGACCCAGTACTTC.

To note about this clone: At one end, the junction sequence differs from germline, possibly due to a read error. The CDR3 bases are TGTGCCAGCAGCCGGGGACAGGGGAACTCTGAAGCTTTCTTT. It codes for CASSRGQGNSEAFF. The chain links TRBV3-1 (or the pseudogene TRBV3-2) to TRBJ1-1; 10 bases are a match to TRBD1. The CDR3 contains 14 residues. Germline V CDR1 and CDR2: LGHDT, YNNKEL (reference sequence).

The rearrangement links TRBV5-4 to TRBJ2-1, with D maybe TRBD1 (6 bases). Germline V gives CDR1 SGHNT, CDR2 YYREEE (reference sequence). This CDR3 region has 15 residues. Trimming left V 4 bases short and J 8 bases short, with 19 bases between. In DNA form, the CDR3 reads TGTGCCAGCAGCCTTACCGGGACAACCAGGGATGAGCAGTTCTTC. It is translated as CASSLTGTTRDEQFF.

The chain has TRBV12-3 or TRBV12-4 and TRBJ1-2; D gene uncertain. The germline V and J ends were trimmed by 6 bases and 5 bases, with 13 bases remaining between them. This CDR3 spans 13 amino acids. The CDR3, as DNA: TGTGCCAGCAGCCCTACCGTGAGATATGGCTACACCTTC. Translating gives CASSPTVRYGYTF.

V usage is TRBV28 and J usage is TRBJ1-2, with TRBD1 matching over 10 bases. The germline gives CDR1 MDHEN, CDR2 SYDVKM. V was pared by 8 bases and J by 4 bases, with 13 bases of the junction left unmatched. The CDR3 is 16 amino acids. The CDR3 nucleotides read TGTGCCAGCCAGACAGGGGGCGGGCAGCTATTCTATGGCTACACCTTC. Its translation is CASQTGGGQLFYGYTF.